Listed below are T cell receptor beta chains from one sample, sequenced in a study of identical twins. TCRdb reprocessed the 5' RACE reads with MiXCR, giving one entry per CDR3 protein. The sample comprises 500,000 to 550,000 distinct CDR3 sequences, roughly a fifth of which are singletons, and about 0.91% rests with the top ten. This same sample was also part of a study on T cells expressing NK-cell markers.

Sequenced sample: CD4+ T cells sorted from blood. The receptor source for this set is a woman younger than 30 in good health. The CDR3 runs from the conserved cysteine through the conserved F or W. D genes are given only for firm matches. The size entry is marked missing in some rows and otherwise reads once, few, many or a size class.

V gene,clone size,D gene,J gene,CDR3 DNA,CDR3 protein
TRBV5-1,few,NA,TRBJ1-1,TGCGCCAGCAGCGGAGGGATCGGCACTGAAGCTTTCTTT,CASSGGIGTEAFF
TRBV20-1,NA,NA,TRBJ1-1,TGCAGTGCTACAGGGTCAGGTTCTAACACTGAAGCTTTCTTT,CSATGSGSNTEAFF
TRBV20-1,few,NA,TRBJ2-7,TGCAGTGCTGCACCGACCGCCCACATAGACGGAAACGAGCAGTACTTC,CSAAPTAHIDGNEQYF
TRBV20-1,NA,TRBD1,TRBJ2-3,TGCAGTGCCCAAATGACAGGGGTAATTTCCACGCAGTATTTT,CSAQMTGVISTQYF
TRBV6-1,NA,NA,TRBJ1-1,TGTGCCAGCAGCAGATACCGGGGCTCTAACGGGAGCCTGAAAGCTTTCTTT,CASSRYRGSNGSLKAFF
TRBV12-3/TRBV12-4,many,NA,TRBJ1-6,TGTGCCAGCAGTTTCAGGGATTCACCCCTCCACTTT,CASSFRDSPLHF
TRBV25-1,few,NA,TRBJ2-2,TGTGCCAGCAGTGACTTAAGGAAAAACACCGGGGAGCTGTTTTTT,CASSDLRKNTGELFF
TRBV20-1,NA,TRBD2,TRBJ2-7,TGCAGTGCTAGAGGGACTAGCGGGGGATCCTCCTACGAGCAGTACTTC,CSARGTSGGSSYEQYF
TRBV5-1,few,NA,TRBJ2-7,TGCGCCAGCAGCTTGGTCGAACGGGGGCCCTACGAGCAGTACTTC,CASSLVERGPYEQYF
TRBV29-1,many,TRBD1,TRBJ1-1,TGCAGCGTCCGACAGGGGATGAACACTGAAGCTTTCTTT,CSVRQGMNTEAFF
TRBV29-1,few,NA,TRBJ2-1,TGCAGCGCCGAAGGGGAGATGGGGTACAATGAGCAGTTCTTC,CSAEGEMGYNEQFF
TRBV20-1,NA,NA,TRBJ1-5,TGCAGTGCTTCTGTGGAGGGGTATCAGCCCCAGCATTTT,CSASVEGYQPQHF
TRBV5-1,few,TRBD1,TRBJ2-7,TGCGCCAGCAGCCAGGGACAGGGAGGCGAGCAGTACTTC,CASSQGQGGEQYF